The clone carrying this T cell receptor beta chain was seen ten or more times. The data are from a study of Graves' ophthalmopathy and Graves' hyperthyroidism. This CDR3 region has 15 residues. Germline CDR1 and CDR2: LGHNT and FRNRAP. V shed 6 bases and J 7 bases; nucleotides not matched to a gene: 8. The authors amplified TCR beta CDR3 regions, and they did so from RNA transcripts for repertoire sequencing. The first-round RT-PCR employed HTBI primers together with the Qiagen OneStep RT-PCR kit. A multiplex PCR was then performed as the second round. TCRdb reprocessed the multiplex PCR reads with MiXCR, giving one entry per CDR3 protein. The table records roughly 500,000 distinct CDR3 sequences, approximately 14% of them present only once.

Sequences were obtained from blood. V is TRBV12-5 and J is TRBJ1-5; TRBD1 matches 11 bases. This sequence originates from a woman aged 25-40 years with Graves' ophthalmopathy. CDR3 DNA sequence: TGTGCTAGTGGCCCTCCCGGGACAGGGGGACAGCCCCAGCATTTT. Amino acid sequence: CASGPPGTGGQPQHF.